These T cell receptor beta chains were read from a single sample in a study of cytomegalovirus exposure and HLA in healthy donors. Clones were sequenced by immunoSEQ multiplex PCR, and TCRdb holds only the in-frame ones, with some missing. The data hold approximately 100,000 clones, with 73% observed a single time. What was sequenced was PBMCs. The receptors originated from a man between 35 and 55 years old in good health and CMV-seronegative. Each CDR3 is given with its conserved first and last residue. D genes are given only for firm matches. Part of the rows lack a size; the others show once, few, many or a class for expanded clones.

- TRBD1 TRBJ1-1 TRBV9 TGTGCCAGCAGCGCATGGGACAGGGGAGGTACTGAAGCTTTCTTT CASSAWDRGGTEAFF
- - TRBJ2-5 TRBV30 TGTGCCTGGAGCGACAGCCCCAGAGAGACCCAGTACTTC CAWSDSPRETQYF
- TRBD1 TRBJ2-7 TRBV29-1 TGCAGCGTGGGGACAGGGGGCAGCGAGCAGTACTTC CSVGTGGSEQYF
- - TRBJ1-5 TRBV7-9 TGTGCCAGCATGGCGGCACCCGGGGGGCCCCAGCATTTT CASMAAPGGPQHF
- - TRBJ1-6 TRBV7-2 TGTGCCAGCAGCTTAGGGACAGCAAATTCACCCCTCCACTTT CASSLGTANSPLHF
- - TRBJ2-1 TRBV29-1 TGCAGCGTTGAACCGCGGGGGCGTAGTTATGAGCAGTTCTTC CSVEPRGRSYEQFF
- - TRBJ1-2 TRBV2 TGTGCCGGTATGTTACTCCAGGGCTATGGCTACACCTTC CAGMLLQGYGYTF
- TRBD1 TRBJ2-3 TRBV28 TGTGCCAGCAGGACCCGGGACAGGTTCACAGATACGCAGTATTTT CASRTRDRFTDTQYF
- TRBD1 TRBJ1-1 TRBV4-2 TGTGCCAGCAGCCAACGGGACAGGGGGCTTCCTGAAGCTTTCTTT CASSQRDRGLPEAFF
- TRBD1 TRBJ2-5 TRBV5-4 TGTGCCAGCAGCGAACATCCGGGACAGGGTCAAGAGACCCAGTACTTC CASSEHPGQGQETQYF
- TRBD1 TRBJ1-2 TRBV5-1 TGCGCCAGCAGCCCTGGGACAGAACGAGTTTATGGCTACACCTTC CASSPGTERVYGYTF
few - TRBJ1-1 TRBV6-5 TGTGCCAGCTTTGAGGGTAGGGGGAGGGCCACTGAAGCTTTCTTT CASFEGRGRATEAFF
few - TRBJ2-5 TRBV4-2 TGTGCCAGCAGCCAAGATCCCCCCCCCAGGTCGGAGACCCAGTACTTC CASSQDPPPRSETQYF
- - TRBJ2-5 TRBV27 TGTGCCAGCAGTACCGGCACTAGGGCTCATGGAGAGACCCAGTACTTC CASSTGTRAHGETQYF
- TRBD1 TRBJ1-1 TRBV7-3 TGTGCCAGCAGCTCCGGGACAGCGAACACTGAAGCTTTCTTT CASSSGTANTEAFF
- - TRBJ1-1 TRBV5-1 TGCGCCAGCAGCTTGGGATTGGGACTGGACACTGAAGCTTTCTTT CASSLGLGLDTEAFF
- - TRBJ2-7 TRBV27 TGTGCCAGCAGGGGGGAAAGGGGGTCCTACGAGCAGTACTTC CASRGERGSYEQYF
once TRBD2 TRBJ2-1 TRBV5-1 TGCGCCAGCAGCTTGCCCTTAGGACTAGCGGGGGGTTACAATGAGCAGTTCTTC CASSLPLGLAGGYNEQFF
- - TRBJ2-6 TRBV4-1 TGCGCCAGCAGCCAAGGCCCGGCGGTAGGCTCTGGGGCCAACGTCCTGACTTTC CASSQGPAVGSGANVLTF
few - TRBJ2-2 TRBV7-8 TGTGCCAGCAGCTTAGGGCGGGCGAACACCGGGGAGCTGTTTTTT CASSLGRANTGELFF
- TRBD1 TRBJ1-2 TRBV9 TGTGCCAGCAGCCTAGGACAGGACTATGGCTACACCTTC CASSLGQDYGYTF
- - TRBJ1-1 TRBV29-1 TGCAGCGTTGCAGTGGAGAAGAACACTGAAGCTTTCTTT CSVAVEKNTEAFF
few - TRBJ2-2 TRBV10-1 TGCGCCAGCAGTGAGTCCTGGGGGCAGGAGCTGTTTTTT CASSESWGQELFF
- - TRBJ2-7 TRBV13 TGTGCCAGCAGCTTAGGCTCCGGGTACGAGCGGTACTTC CASSLGSGYERYF